Below, one T cell receptor beta chain is given with its context. Germline V lookup: CDR1 MNHEY, CDR2 SVGAGI. The CDR3 consists of 14 residues. Trimming took off 6 bases at V and 4 bases at J, with 15 bases between the two ends. Produced via immunoSEQ multiplex PCR; TCRdb's table is partial and in-frame only. This sample has about 91,000 clones, with almost 90% found just once. This sample was taken from a study of blood T cell repertoires in COVID-19. Sequenced: peripheral blood. The rearrangement joins TRBV6-5 to TRBJ1-2, with D maybe TRBD1 (5 bases). This receptor was taken from a woman aged 70-85 years with acute or convalescent COVID-19. CDR3 DNA sequence: TGTGCCAGCAGCCGAACCGACAGAGGCTATGGCTACACCTTC. Residues: CASSRTDRGYGYTF.